Listed below are T cell receptor beta chains from one sample, sequenced in a study of T cells in Graves' hyperthyroidism and ophthalmopathy. MiXCR was run by TCRdb on the multiplex PCR reads, yielding one entry per CDR3 protein. The sample includes more than 500,000 distinct CDR3 sequences, about 16% of them seen just once. Sequences were obtained from blood. These receptors were obtained from a woman under 40 with Graves' ophthalmopathy. The CDR3 runs from the conserved cysteine through the conserved F or W. The order of the fields is V gene, CDR3 length, clone size, D gene, J gene, CDR3 protein, CDR3 DNA. The D gene is left open where the match is weak. The size of a clone is reported for some rows only, either as once, few or many, or as a class for expanded clones.

V: TRBV20-1
length: 14
size: many
D: TRBD2
J: TRBJ2-5
CDR3: CSAQLREIGETQYF
DNA: TGCAGTGCTCAACTGCGGGAGATTGGGGAGACCCAGTACTTC

V: TRBV30
length: 12
size: few
D: TRBD1
J: TRBJ2-7
CDR3: CAWTGQSYEQYF
DNA: TGTGCCTGGACGGGACAGTCCTACGAGCAGTACTTC

V: TRBV4-2
length: 14
size: -
D: -
J: TRBJ2-7
CDR3: CASSQGHLDYEQYF
DNA: TGTGCCAGCAGCCAAGGACATCTCGACTACGAGCAGTACTTC

V: TRBV19
length: 16
size: many
D: -
J: TRBJ1-1
CDR3: CASSSDRKARNTEAFF
DNA: TGTGCCAGTAGTAGCGACAGAAAGGCGAGGAACACTGAAGCTTTCTTT

V: TRBV6-2/TRBV6-3
length: 13
size: -
D: -
J: TRBJ2-7
CDR3: CASSYEANYEQYF
DNA: TGTGCCAGCAGTTACGAAGCAAACTACGAGCAGTACTTC

V: TRBV12-3/TRBV12-4
length: 14
size: many
D: -
J: TRBJ1-1
CDR3: CASSSQQGLTEAFF
DNA: TGTGCCAGCAGTTCCCAACAGGGACTCACTGAAGCTTTCTTT

V: TRBV5-1
length: 15
size: many
D: -
J: TRBJ2-7
CDR3: CASSLWGTVSYEQYF
DNA: TGCGCCAGCAGCCTGTGGGGGACGGTATCCTACGAGCAGTACTTC

V: TRBV4-3
length: 15
size: few
D: TRBD2
J: TRBJ2-2
CDR3: CASSQGTSGTGELFF
DNA: TGCGCCAGCAGCCAAGGGACTAGCGGGACCGGGGAGCTGTTTTTT

V: TRBV5-1
length: 14
size: many
D: TRBD1
J: TRBJ2-7
CDR3: CASSPRTGVDEQYF
DNA: TGCGCCAGCAGCCCCCGGACAGGGGTGGACGAGCAGTACTTC

V: TRBV3-1
length: 16
size: -
D: -
J: TRBJ1-2
CDR3: CASSQGNSGEVYGYTF
DNA: TGTGCCAGCAGCCAAGGAAATTCGGGGGAGGTCTATGGCTACACCTTC

V: TRBV6-1
length: 15
size: many
D: -
J: TRBJ1-5
CDR3: CASSPVGGGNQPQHF
DNA: TGTGCCAGCAGTCCGGTGGGAGGGGGCAATCAGCCCCAGCATTTT